The text below deals with one TCR beta chain. This sample was taken from a study of CXCR3-negative and CXCR3-positive naive CD8 T cells. The libraries of TRB cDNA were prepared using 5' RACE with UMI labels. Reprocessing the 5' RACE reads, TCRdb reports a single entry for every CDR3 protein and omits DNA. There are tens of thousands of distinct CDR3 sequences in the sample, with about 1.6% held by the top ten. CDR1 and CDR2 (germline): MNHEY, SVGAGI. The CDR3 is 14 residues long. This sequence was found in a human donor in good health. Some clones in this sample may be carry-over from other donors' samples. The sample taken for sequencing was naive CXCR3- CD8+ T cells from blood. Subset here: CD45RO-CCR7+CD27+CD95- naive CD8+ T cells lacking CXCR3 (TNR3-). The rearrangement joins TRBV6-5 to TRBJ2-7; as DNA is missing, the TRBD1 call by TCRdb cannot be tested. The CDR3 loop is CASSPGTEAYEQYF.